This TCR beta chain was recovered during a study of OX40 agonist ivuxolimab in advanced cancers. Study-wide context: Each patient was given ivuxolimab into a vein every 2 weeks, at 0.01 to 10 mg/kg.

The method was immunoSEQ multiplex PCR; TCRdb's version includes in-frame clones alone and lacks a portion of them. Of about 70,000 clones listed, around 88% were seen once; the top ten hold 2% to 2.5%. General study findings and limits: Normalized expansion of T-cell clones was also low for some nonresponders.

Details on this clone: The antigen remains undetermined.

Systemic immunosuppression or autoimmune disease history was grounds to exclude patients. Blood sampling was done at baseline, cycle 4 day 1, and cycle 7 day 1. This TCR was recovered from an adult with an advanced solid tumor such as melanoma, head and neck, liver or kidney cancer. The sequencing used CD4+ or CD8+ T cells sorted from blood, collected in a trial of the OX40 agonist ivuxolimab.

CDR3 sequence (DNA): TGTGCCTGGAGTGTTTGGGGGACCGACGAGCAGTACTTC. Translating gives CAWSVWGTDEQYF. The V gene is TRBV30, the J gene TRBJ2-7, with D tentatively TRBD1 or TRBD2 (5 bases each). This CDR3 spans 13 amino acids. The germline V and J ends were trimmed by 0 bases and 5 bases, with 11 bases remaining between them. Germline V CDR1 and CDR2: GTSNPN, SVGIG (reference sequence). The variable domain in full, completed from reference TRBV30 and TRBJ2-7, reads SQTIHQWPATLVQPVGSPLSLECTVEGTSNPNLYWYRQAAGRGLQLLFYSVGIGQISSEVPQNLSASRPQDRQFILSSKKLLLSDSGFYLCAWSVWGTDEQYFGPGTRLTVT.